Shown below are 27 T cell receptor beta chains from a single sample sequenced in a study of T-cell memory formation after mild COVID-19. Each CDR3 protein is one row after TCRdb ran MiXCR on the 5' RACE reads. The data hold about 350,000 distinct CDR3 sequences, with 12% to 15% observed a single time. Specimen: PBMCs or a T cell subset sorted from them (not recorded which). Every receptor here comes from a man between 18 and 29 years old who had mild COVID-19 (a few samples of this study predate the infection). Cell type and time point are not known.

The chain recombines TRBV5-5 with TRBJ1-1, with D unresolved. The CDR3 is made up of 16 amino acids. V dropped 4 bases and J dropped 3 bases, with 19 bases sitting between them. The germline gives CDR1 SGHKS, CDR2 YYEKEE (reference sequence). CDR3 protein: CASSILRPMRDTEAFF. CDR3 bases: TGTGCCAGCAGCATTTTGAGGCCTATGAGGGACACTGAAGCTTTCTTT.

This clonotype was seen repeatedly, ten times or more. The chain has TRBV15 and TRBJ2-2; 10 nucleotides agree with TRBD2. This CDR3 has 14 amino acids. Germline loops: CDR1 LNHNV, CDR2 YYDKDF (reference sequence). The trim removed 9 bases at V and 1 base at J, leaving 2 bases unmatched. The CDR3 protein is CATRLAGNTGELFF. CDR3 nucleotide sequence: TGTGCCACAAGACTAGCGGGGAACACCGGGGAGCTGTTTTTT.

This clonotype was seen at least ten times. CDR3 DNA: TGTGCCAGCAGTTTATCTGGCGGGGGCCAGAGGGCCGAGCAGTACGTC. As protein: CASSLSGGGQRAEQYV. The rearrangement uses TRBV27 and TRBJ2-7; weak D call: TRBD2 (7 bases). Germline V lookup: CDR1 MNHEY, CDR2 SMNVEV (reference sequence). This CDR3 is 16 amino acids long. V was shortened by 0 bases and J by 6 bases, with 18 bases between the two germline ends.

V is TRBV10-3 and J is TRBJ2-7, with D perhaps TRBD1 (7 bases). The V gene's germline CDR1 is ENHRY and CDR2 SYGVKD. The CDR3 loop spans 13 amino acids. Trimming shortened V by 8 bases and J by 4 bases, and 15 bases separated the two germline ends. The CDR3, as DNA: TGTGCCATCTCCCCAGGGGGGCCTTACGAGCAGTACTTC. It specifies CAISPGGPYEQYF.

The chain recombines TRBV7-8 with TRBJ1-1; no reliable D call. CDR1 is SGHVS and CDR2 is FQNEAQ in the germline V gene. The CDR3 length is 15 residues. Trimming removed 1 base from V and 0 bases from J, with 9 bases in between. CDR3 amino acids: CASSLGPSMNTEAFF. CDR3 coding DNA: TGTGCCAGCAGCTTAGGGCCCTCGATGAACACTGAAGCTTTCTTT.

There are a few counts of this clonotype. The chain has TRBV7-9 and TRBJ2-7; D is tentatively TRBD1 or TRBD2 (5 bases each). With 5 bases removed from V and 7 bases from J, the gap between germline ends came to 18 bases. CDR3 size: 14 residues. From germline, CDR1 is SEHNR and CDR2 FQNEAQ (reference sequence). In DNA form, the CDR3 reads TGTGCCAGCAGCGAGGGGAGTGAGCGCGTGGAGCAGTACTTC. This translates into CASSEGSERVEQYF.

This clonotype showed up many times. This chain connects TRBV6-5 to TRBJ2-1, with 7 bases lining up with TRBD1. With 5 bases clipped from V and 3 bases from J, the junction kept 7 bases outside the gene matches. The CDR3 contains 15 residues. Germline loops: CDR1 MNHEY, CDR2 SVGAGI. CDR3 sequence (DNA): TGTGCCAGCAGTGCCCGGGACAGACGCTACAATGAGCAGTTCTTC. This translates into CASSARDRRYNEQFF.

This chain joins TRBV20-1 and TRBJ2-5; TRBD2 agrees at 8 bases. The junction had 7 bases not matched to a gene; V was cut back by 0 bases and J by 4 bases. The CDR3 spans 15 residues. Germline V lookup: CDR1 DFQATT, CDR2 SNEGSKA (reference sequence). The CDR3, as DNA: TGCAGTGCTAGAGAGCCGGGGGGGCCTGGAGAGACCCAGTACTTC. This sequence encodes CSAREPGGPGETQYF.

The DNA of the CDR3 is TGTGCCATCAGCGCCGCCGGCGCGGGAACTGAAGCTTTCTTT. It specifies CAISAAGAGTEAFF. The rearrangement links TRBV10-3 to TRBJ1-1, with D unresolved. The CDR3 sequence is 14 residues long. The V gene lost 6 bases and the J gene lost 5 bases, with 16 bases spanning the gap. Germline assignment: CDR1 ENHRY and CDR2 SYGVKD.

The genes are TRBV6-6 and TRBJ2-3; D uncertain. Deletions cut 2 bases from V and 5 bases from J, with 11 bases between. This CDR3 spans 14 amino acids. Germline lookup yields CDR1 MNHNY and CDR2 SVGAGI (reference sequence). Here the CDR3 DNA reads TGTGCCAGCAGTTACGTAGGGCTCGGAGATACGCAGTATTTT. This gives the protein CASSYVGLGDTQYF.

The chain links TRBV6-2 or TRBV6-3 to TRBJ2-5; 8 nucleotides align to TRBD2. Germline values: CDR1 MNHEY, CDR2 SVGEGT. Losses at the gene ends were 3 bases for V and 4 bases for J; bases not matched to a gene: 13. The CDR3 loop spans 17 amino acids. CDR3 bases: TGTGCCAGCAGTTATCGGTCGGGAGGTCTAGCGGGAGAGACCCAGTACTTC. Amino acids: CASSYRSGGLAGETQYF.

Here the CDR3 DNA reads TGTGCCAGCAGTCTTTGGACTAGCGGGGGCCCAAGTTCCAATGAGCAGTTCTTC. This encodes CASSLWTSGGPSSNEQFF. The V gene is TRBV28, the J gene TRBJ2-1; 13 nucleotides line up with TRBD2. The germline gives CDR1 MDHEN, CDR2 SYDVKM. This CDR3 comprises 18 residues. The trim removed 5 bases at V and 6 bases at J, leaving 13 bases unmatched.

The chain is built from TRBV5-1 and TRBJ2-7; TRBD1 is a possible D gene (5 bases). This CDR3 has 14 residues. Germline-derived CDR1 and CDR2 are SGHRS and YFSETQ. V was pared by 5 bases and J by 5 bases, with 17 bases between. In nucleotides, the CDR3 is TGCGCCAGCAGACCATCGACAGCGATCAACGAGCAGTACGTC. This encodes CASRPSTAINEQYV.

This clonotype was found a few times. The chain's CDR3 is CASSLETSPRHEQFF. The DNA for the CDR3 is TGTGCCAGCAGCTTGGAGACTAGCCCTCGACATGAGCAGTTCTTC. This chain joins TRBV5-6 and TRBJ2-1; 7 bases are shared with TRBD2. From germline, CDR1 is SGHDT and CDR2 YYEEEE. This CDR3 has 15 residues. V gave up 0 bases and J gave up 8 bases; unmatched junction bases: 8. Full variable domain (outside the CDR3, taken from reference TRBV5-6 and TRBJ2-1): DAGVTQSPTHLIKTRGQQVTLRCSPKSGHDTVSWYQQALGQGPQFIFQYYEEEERQRGNFPDRFSGHQFPNYSSELNVNALLLGDSALYLCASSLETSPRHEQFFGPGTRLTVL.

This chain joins TRBV19 and TRBJ1-3; TRBD1 agrees at 8 bases. With 5 bases clipped from V and 2 bases from J, the junction kept 2 bases outside the gene matches. The CDR3 has 14 amino acids. From germline, CDR1 is LNHDA and CDR2 SQIVND (reference sequence). The DNA of the CDR3 is TGTGCCAGTAGTCAGGGGGCAACTGGAAACACCATATATTTT. Its protein product is CASSQGATGNTIYF.

The chain is built from TRBV5-4 and TRBJ2-6; D is ambiguous. V dropped 7 bases and J dropped 7 bases, with 15 bases sitting between them. This CDR3 has 14 residues. Germline V gives CDR1 SGHNT, CDR2 YYREEE (reference sequence). For the CDR3, the DNA is TGTGCCAGCGTCCCCGGACCGGAAGCCAACGTCCTGACTTTC. Translation: CASVPGPEANVLTF.

The chain combines TRBV4-1 with TRBJ1-4; 8 bases align to TRBD1. This CDR3 is 15 amino acids long. The J segment lost 4 bases and the V segment lost 3 bases, leaving 4 bases of the junction unmatched. Germline CDR1 and CDR2: MGHRA and YSYEKL. The DNA of the CDR3 is TGCGCCAGCAGCCACAGGGGGCGTAATAATGAAAAACTGTTTTTT. This sequence encodes CASSHRGRNNEKLFF.

This clonotype came up a few times. The gene calls are TRBV7-2 and TRBJ1-5; no clear D. Trimming removed 2 bases from V and 9 bases from J, with 11 bases in between. The V gene's germline CDR1 is SGHTA and CDR2 FQGNSA. The CDR3 is 13 amino acids. The CDR3 DNA is TGTGCCAGCAGCTTAATGGGAGAAGTGCCCCAGCATTTT. Translating gives CASSLMGEVPQHF.

The V call is TRBV3-1, the J call TRBJ2-3; 11 bases agree with TRBD2. CDR1 and CDR2 from the germline V gene are LGHDT and YNNKEL (reference sequence). The CDR3 is 19 residues long. V shed 2 bases, J shed 2 bases, and the junction held 12 bases outside the gene matches. The CDR3 nucleotides are TGTGCCAGCAGCCAACTCAGGAGGGGACTAGCGGTTAACACAGATACGCAGTATTTT. This codes for CASSQLRRGLAVNTDTQYF.

CDR3 nucleotide sequence: TGTGCCAGCAGCTTATTCTATTTCGCTGGGAGTAATTCACCCCTCCACTTT. Encoded protein: CASSLFYFAGSNSPLHF. The rearrangement uses TRBV7-2 and TRBJ1-6; no clear D gene. CDR1 SGHTA and CDR2 FQGNSA come from the germline V gene. Deletions cut 2 bases from V and 6 bases from J, with 17 bases between. This CDR3 has 17 residues.

The J gene is TRBJ2-7, the V gene TRBV4-2; D is unclear. The CDR3 length is 13 residues. The germline V gene has CDR1 LGHNA and CDR2 YNFKEQ. V was cut by 4 bases and J by 5 bases, with 12 bases left in between. DNA for the CDR3: TGTGCCAGCAGCCTTCGGCTTATTGACGAGCAGTACGTC. This sequence encodes CASSLRLIDEQYV.

V and J are TRBV4-1 and TRBJ2-2, with D possibly being TRBD2 (7 bases). Trimming took 0 bases from V and 5 from J, leaving 16 bases between them. This CDR3 has 17 residues. Germline assignment: CDR1 MGHRA and CDR2 YSYEKL. CDR3 sequence: CASSQEPQGGGTGELFF. CDR3 coding DNA: TGCGCCAGCAGCCAAGAGCCACAGGGCGGGGGAACCGGGGAGCTGTTTTTT.

This clonotype was detected a few times. CDR3 sequence reads: CSVSGTGGNSPLHF. CDR3 nucleotide sequence: TGCAGCGTTAGCGGGACAGGCGGAAATTCACCCCTCCACTTT. This chain uses TRBV29-1 with TRBJ1-6, with TRBD1 identical over 8 bases. Germline V gene sequence: CDR1 SQVTM, CDR2 ANQGSEA. V trimming: 5 bases; J trimming: 7 bases; junction bases outside the gene matches: 7. This CDR3 contains 14 residues.

The chain employs TRBV6-1 and TRBJ2-7; TRBD1 or TRBD2 may be the D gene (5 bases each). Trimming shortened V by 10 bases and J by 3 bases, and 13 bases separated the two germline ends. The CDR3 consists of 12 residues. Per germline, CDR1 MNHNS and CDR2 SASEGT. The chain's CDR3 is CAIPGPHYEQYV. The CDR3 DNA follows: TGTGCCATACCGGGACCCCACTACGAGCAGTACGTC.

This clonotype has only a few counts. The J gene is TRBJ2-3, the V gene TRBV12-3 or TRBV12-4; D perhaps matches TRBD1 (6 bases). V shed 2 bases and J shed 2 bases, with 23 bases lying between them. The CDR3 spans 19 residues. The CDR3 DNA is TGTGCCAGCAGTTTATTTCAAATGTCGTACAGGGATTTCACAGATACGCAGTATTTT. Translated, it gives CASSLFQMSYRDFTDTQYF.

The chain links TRBV7-9 to TRBJ2-1; TRBD1 or TRBD2 may be the D gene (6 bases each). The germline CDR1 and CDR2 sequences are SEHNR and FQNEAQ (reference sequence). V was clipped by 3 bases and J by 0 bases, with 12 bases between them. There are 16 residues in the CDR3. CDR3 nucleotides: TGTGCCAGCAGCTTGGGGGGCACTATCTCCTACAATGAGCAGTTCTTC. Translating it yields CASSLGGTISYNEQFF.

The chain uses TRBV12-3 or TRBV12-4 and TRBJ2-7; D remains unclear. The CDR3 contains 13 residues. V lost 5 bases and J lost 7, with 15 bases in between. CDR3 DNA: TGTGCCAGCAGTGTCTCACGGGCTACGGAGCAGTACTTC. Protein: CASSVSRATEQYF.